The 16 T cell receptor beta chains reported below all come from one sample, sequenced in a study of cytomegalovirus exposure and HLA in healthy donors. The primer mix had 60 Vbeta and 13 Jbeta primers. Sequencing was performed with immunoSEQ multiplex PCR; in TCRdb, only in-frame clones are kept and a portion is missing. The table records roughly 200,000 clones, around 84% of them present only once. Material for sequencing was PBMCs. The receptors stem from a woman aged 18-35 years in good health and CMV-seronegative.

The chain recombines TRBV30 with TRBJ2-3; TRBD2 matches at 7 bases. This CDR3 comprises 13 residues. V was clipped by 0 bases and J by 6 bases; unmatched bases: 3. The germline V gene encodes CDR1 GTSNPN and CDR2 SVGIG (reference sequence). The CDR3 DNA reads TGTGCCTGGAGTGTGGGCGGGGGTGATACGCAGTATTTT. Its protein product is CAWSVGGGDTQYF. Full variable domain (rest looked up from reference TRBV30 and TRBJ2-3): SQTIHQWPATLVQPVGSPLSLECTVEGTSNPNLYWYRQAAGRGLQLLFYSVGIGQISSEVPQNLSASRPQDRQFILSSKKLLLSDSGFYLCAWSVGGGDTQYFGPGTRLTVL.

The CDR3 spells CAIKQQSGSYNEQFF. The CDR3 nucleotides read TGTGCCATCAAGCAACAAAGCGGCTCCTACAATGAGCAGTTCTTC. V usage is TRBV10-3 and J usage is TRBJ2-1; D might be TRBD2 (5 bases). Trimming left V 7 bases short and J 0 bases short, with 13 bases between. This CDR3 is built from 15 residues. Germline V gene lookup returns CDR1 ENHRY and CDR2 SYGVKD.

The V gene is TRBV28, the J gene TRBJ2-7, with D possibly TRBD1 on 6 matching bases. Germline assignment: CDR1 MDHEN and CDR2 SYDVKM. This CDR3 has 14 amino acids. Trimming pared 1 base from V and 6 bases from J, leaving 13 bases between. The CDR3 is CASSLSQGWAEQYF. Written as DNA, the CDR3 is TGTGCCAGCAGTTTATCACAGGGTTGGGCCGAGCAGTACTTC. Supplemented by reference TRBV28 and TRBJ2-7, the full variable domain reads DVKVTQSSRYLVKRTGEKVFLECVQDMDHENMFWYRQDPGLGLRLIYFSYDVKMKEKGDIPEGYSVSREKKERFSLILESASTNQTSMYLCASSLSQGWAEQYFGPGTRLTVT.

The V and J genes are TRBV27 and TRBJ2-7; 7 nucleotides align to TRBD2. There are 16 residues in the CDR3. The germline V gene has CDR1 MNHEY and CDR2 SMNVEV (reference sequence). V shed 6 bases, J shed 3 bases, and the junction held 14 bases outside the gene matches. CDR3 DNA sequence: TGTGCCAGCAGCCCAAGGGGAGGGGCTTACTTCTACGAGCAGTACTTC. The encoded protein is CASSPRGGAYFYEQYF.

The V gene is TRBV9, the J gene TRBJ2-7; 9 bases are a match to TRBD2. The J segment lost 2 bases and the V segment lost 0 bases, leaving 12 bases of the junction unmatched. The CDR3 loop spans 18 amino acids. CDR1 is SGDLS, CDR2 YYNGEE, per germline. The CDR3 DNA is TGTGCCAGCAGCGTAGCTACCGGCGGCGGGAGGGGTCCCTACGAGCAGTACTTC. Protein product: CASSVATGGGRGPYEQYF.

Comment on this clone: At one end, the junction sequence differs from germline, possibly due to a read error. The V call is TRBV7-9, the J call TRBJ1-2; weak D call: TRBD1 (5 bases). Germline values: CDR1 SEHNR, CDR2 FQNEAQ (reference sequence). This CDR3 comprises 14 residues. The CDR3 DNA reads as TGTTCCAGCAGCTTCCAAGGGGTAAACTATGGCTACACCTTC. Translated, it gives CSSSFQGVNYGYTF.

The V and J genes are TRBV6-5 and TRBJ1-1, with 10 nucleotides matching TRBD1. The germline V gene has CDR1 MNHEY and CDR2 SVGAGI. V shed 6 bases and J 1 base; nucleotides not matched to a gene: 2. The CDR3 is made up of 14 amino acids. The CDR3 DNA follows: TGTGCCAGCAGCAGGGACAGGGGGAACACTGAAGCTTTCTTT. Translated: CASSRDRGNTEAFF.

The DNA for the CDR3 is TGTGCCAGCAGTCCCATAGCCCTTCCGGGACTACGATCCTACGAGCAGTACTTC. Its protein product is CASSPIALPGLRSYEQYF. V is TRBV28 and J is TRBJ2-7, with 7 positions matching TRBD2. The CDR3 sequence is 18 residues long. J was trimmed by 1 base and V by 5 bases; bases with no gene match: 17. Germline V CDR1 and CDR2: MDHEN, SYDVKM.

V and J are TRBV21-1 and TRBJ1-6. TRBV21-1 is a pseudogene segment. This CDR3 spans 17 amino acids. The CDR3 protein is CASSASNAADGNSPLHF. The CDR3, as DNA: TGTGCCAGCAGCGCAAGTAACGCGGCGGATGGTAATTCACCCCTCCACTTT.

This clone was seen just once. The rearrangement links TRBV19 to TRBJ1-1, with no clear D. The CDR3 length is 16 residues. The V end was cut by 5 bases, the J end by 1 base, with 17 bases between. Germline V gene sequence: CDR1 LNHDA, CDR2 SQIVND (reference sequence). CDR3: CASSPRKGVSNTEAFF. CDR3 coding DNA: TGTGCCAGTAGTCCCCGGAAGGGAGTGTCGAACACTGAAGCTTTCTTT.

V usage is TRBV28 and J usage is TRBJ2-1; TRBD2 agrees at 11 bases. Germline CDR1 is MDHEN and CDR2 is SYDVKM. This CDR3 comprises 16 residues. After removal of 2 bases from V and 3 bases from J, the junction contained 3 bases not matched to a gene. The CDR3 DNA is TGTGCCAGCAGTTTACGACTAGCGGGGATCTACAATGAGCAGTTCTTC. Amino acid sequence: CASSLRLAGIYNEQFF.

V usage is TRBV6-5 and J usage is TRBJ1-5, with D uncertain. The V gene lost 3 bases and the J gene lost 0 bases, with 3 bases spanning the gap. Germline CDR1 is MNHEY and CDR2 is SVGAGI. This CDR3 is 13 amino acids long. The CDR3 DNA is TGTGCCAGCAGTTATAGTAGCAATCAGCCCCAGCATTTT. Translated, it gives CASSYSSNQPQHF.

The V and J genes are TRBV6-5 and TRBJ1-2, with 9 bases lining up with TRBD1. This CDR3 is built from 16 residues. The J segment lost 5 bases and the V segment lost 2 bases, leaving 9 bases of the junction unmatched. CDR1 is MNHEY and CDR2 is SVGAGI in the germline V gene. The CDR3 sequence: CASSYATGGAGYGYTF. The CDR3 DNA reads as TGTGCCAGCAGTTACGCCACAGGGGGCGCAGGATATGGCTACACCTTC.

The V and J genes are TRBV27 and TRBJ2-5; no definite D call. The germline V gene has CDR1 MNHEY and CDR2 SMNVEV (reference sequence). This CDR3 is built from 11 residues. V dropped 7 bases and J dropped 3 bases, with 6 bases sitting between them. CDR3 DNA: TGTGCCAGCACTTATAAAGAGACCCAGTACTTC. It translates to CASTYKETQYF.

In its sample, this clone was seen a few times. This chain uses TRBV4-1 with TRBJ1-1, with a tentative D call TRBD1 (5 bases). This CDR3 has 14 amino acids. V shed 4 bases and J shed 4 bases, with 13 bases lying between them. From germline, CDR1 is MGHRA and CDR2 YSYEKL. The CDR3 here is CASSPLGRGTEAFF. CDR3 in DNA: TGCGCCAGCAGCCCGCTTGGGAGGGGCACTGAAGCTTTCTTT.

The genes are TRBV27 and TRBJ2-5; D gene uncertain. Judging by the DNA end, TRBJ2-7 fits better; the J call may be wrong. This CDR3 is built from 12 residues. The germline V gene encodes CDR1 MNHEY and CDR2 SMNVEV (reference sequence). CDR3 sequence (DNA): TGTGCCAGCAGTTCAACGGTCTACGAGCAGTACTTC. Its protein is CASSSTVYEQYF.